This T cell receptor beta chain appears in the sequencing data of a study of regulatory T cells in long-lasting Graves disease. Specified time point: persistent/refractory GD, antithyroid drugs over 5 years with positive TRAb. Construction of the TCR library relied on RNA isolated from PBMCs. V lost 8 bases, J lost 3 bases, and 20 bases lay in between. There are 15 residues in the CDR3. The germline V gene encodes CDR1 MNHNS and CDR2 SASEGT. Both iRepertoire HTBI primers and Arm-PCR of CDR3 regions were used to build the TCR beta libraries. As originally analysed: Segment identification across samples yielded about 60 TRBV and 14 to 15 TRBJ segments. TCRdb re-analysed the multiplex PCR reads in MiXCR, keeping a single row per CDR3 protein. In this record, the V and J calls reflect TCRdb's handling and not the investigators' own analysis. Among about 470,000 distinct CDR3 sequences listed, 20% to 25% were seen once.

This rearrangement joins TRBV6-1 to TRBJ2-7; D unclear. This receptor was obtained from a female donor with Graves disease. The sequenced sample was peripheral blood mononuclear cells (PBMCs), obtained when the disease was refractory, from a patient treated with antithyroid drugs. CDR3 nucleotides: TGTGCCAGCCGGATGTCTGGTAGTCGTAGCTACGAGCAGTACTTC. Encoded protein: CASRMSGSRSYEQYF.